This entry describes one T cell receptor (beta chain). For the second PCR, which ran for about 7 to 11 cycles, a sample-barcoded 5' primer and a J-beta primer mix were used. In TCRdb, the 5' RACE reads were re-called with MiXCR into one record per CDR3 protein. In the table there are 1,300,000 or so distinct CDR3 sequences, 55% to 75% of which are singletons. These data originate in a study of blood T cells in healthy people across ages. The CDR3 contains 14 residues. Germline assignment: CDR1 MNHNS and CDR2 SASEGT. Unmatched junction bases numbered 6, after V lost 8 bases and J lost 2 bases. This chain uses TRBV6-1 with TRBJ2-1, with 7 positions matching TRBD2. This receptor was taken from a man aged 18-30 years in good health. Source material: blood. The DNA for the CDR3 is TGTGCCAGCCGGGCTAGCGGAACCTACAATGAGCAGTTCTTC. Protein: CASRASGTYNEQFF.